This T cell receptor beta chain was profiled in a study of blood T cell repertoires in COVID-19. About the study: Whether acute or convalescent, the COVID-19 samples came from the United States, Italy and Spain.

This table comes from immunoSEQ multiplex PCR, and its TCRdb copy is limited to in-frame clones, with some not included. The table has 450,000 to 600,000 clones, roughly 87% seen once. Symptom resolution, clearance, or two negative PCRs marked the recovered donors of Cohort 3. Germline CDR1 reads LNHDA; CDR2 reads SQIVND (reference sequence). V shed 7 bases, J shed 5 bases, and the junction held 6 bases outside the gene matches. This CDR3 region has 13 residues. Sequencing was carried out using PBMCs or T cells enriched from blood (not recorded which). This sequence originates from a woman under 30 who had recovered from COVID-19. This chain uses TRBV19 with TRBJ2-3, with 7 bases lining up with TRBD1. The DNA of the CDR3 is TGTGCCAGTACCCCGAACAGGGGAGATACGCAGTATTTT. This encodes CASTPNRGDTQYF.